This entry lists 17 T cell receptor beta chains sequenced from one sample in a study of human T cells and chemical hapten exposure. TCRdb analysed the RACE reads with MiXCR anew, one entry per CDR3 protein. The repertoire has about 190,000 distinct CDR3 sequences, around 25% of them found once; the top ten carry approximately 2.5%. The time point was: patch test 3, about 24 weeks after DPC sensitization. Treatment denoted: therapeutic diphenylcyclopropenone sensitization with weekly scalp DPC. Specimen: whole blood, collected in connection with sensitization to the hapten diphenylcyclopropenone (DPC). These TCRs come from a woman aged 40 to 50 with alopecia areata. Some clones in this sample may be carry-over from other donors' samples.

J is TRBJ1-1 and V is TRBV28, with D possibly matching TRBD1 (5 bases). Trimming took 3 bases from V and 4 from J, leaving 15 bases between them. The CDR3 is 15 amino acids. Per germline, CDR1 MDHEN and CDR2 SYDVKM. In DNA, the CDR3 is TGTGCCAGCAGTTTGGCTGCGTCGGGGGGCACTGAAGCTTTCTTT. Translated: CASSLAASGGTEAFF.

This chain links TRBV9 with TRBJ2-1, with D unresolved. This CDR3 contains 15 residues. V lost 0 bases to trimming and J lost 2 bases, with 9 bases between them. From germline, CDR1 is SGDLS and CDR2 YYNGEE. The CDR3 coding sequence is TGTGCCAGCAGCGTAGATGGCGTCCCCTACAATGAGCAGTTCTTC. Residues: CASSVDGVPYNEQFF.

The J gene is TRBJ2-3, the V gene TRBV15; D assignment may be TRBD1 or TRBD2 (5 bases each). The CDR3 contains 15 residues. From germline, CDR1 is LNHNV and CDR2 YYDKDF (reference sequence). V lost 1 base and J lost 4, with 12 bases in between. DNA of the CDR3: TGTGCCACCAGCAGAGGGCGAGGGGTTGCAGATACGCAGTATTTT. It is translated as CATSRGRGVADTQYF.

The sample holds a few counts of this clonotype. The CDR3 loop is CASSQTLYNEQFF. The DNA for the CDR3 is TGTGCCAGCAGCCAGACCCTCTACAATGAGCAGTTCTTC. The gene calls are TRBV11-2 and TRBJ2-1; D unclear. The V end was cut by 5 bases, the J end by 3 bases, with 8 bases between. Germline V gene data show CDR1 as SGHAT and CDR2 as FQNNGV. This CDR3 has 13 residues.

The rearrangement joins TRBV27 to TRBJ2-3, with 8 bases that match TRBD1. J gave up 2 bases and V 5 bases, and 9 bases lay outside the gene matches. This CDR3 region has 16 residues. Germline V gene sequence: CDR1 MNHEY, CDR2 SMNVEV (reference sequence). This CDR3 reads CASSPGWTGFTDTQYF. In DNA form, the CDR3 reads TGTGCCAGCAGTCCGGGATGGACAGGGTTCACAGATACGCAGTATTTT.

The chain has TRBV5-1 and TRBJ2-6, with D hard to call. The ends were cut back, 4 bases at V and 0 bases at J, with 8 bases in the middle. Germline V CDR1 and CDR2: SGHRS, YFSETQ. This CDR3 has 15 residues. DNA for the CDR3: TGCGCCAGCAGCATTCGGCTCTCTGGGGCCAACGTCCTGACTTTC. Its translation is CASSIRLSGANVLTF.

V gene TRBV20-1 combines with J gene TRBJ2-7; 14 bases are a match to TRBD2. This CDR3 has 14 residues. V shed 7 bases, J shed 5 bases, and the junction held 7 bases outside the gene matches. Germline CDR1 reads DFQATT; CDR2 reads SNEGSKA (reference sequence). The CDR3 bases are TGCAGTGTAAGGGGACTAGCGGGAGACCACGAGCAGTACTTC. This gives the protein CSVRGLAGDHEQYF.

As concerns this clonotype: The germline gene is not matched at one end of the junction; a read error may be the cause. The V and J genes are TRBV7-2 and TRBJ1-6; a weak D match, TRBD1 (6 bases). The germline V gene has CDR1 SGHTA and CDR2 FQGNSA. CDR3 length: 15 amino acids. The CDR3 spells CASSLARGGRSPLNF. In DNA, the CDR3 is TGTGCCAGCAGCTTAGCGCGTGGGGGCCGGTCACCCCTCAACTTT.

This clonotype was seen a handful of times. The chain is built from TRBV24-1 and TRBJ2-1, with TRBD2 identical over 10 bases. The length of the CDR3 is 16 residues. The V gene's germline CDR1 is KGHDR and CDR2 SFDVKD. V lost 1 base and J lost 6; bases outside the gene matches: 5. The CDR3 region has the DNA TGTGCCACCAGTGATTTTGGAACTAGCGGGGTCAATGAGCAGTTCTTC. Amino acid sequence: CATSDFGTSGVNEQFF.

The CDR3 region has the DNA TGTGCCACCAGCAGAGGGACAGAAGGGGCCAAAAACATTCAGTACTTC. This codes for CATSRGTEGAKNIQYF. This sequence joins TRBV15 and TRBJ2-4; tentative D call: TRBD1 (6 bases). Germline CDR1 reads LNHNV; CDR2 reads YYDKDF (reference sequence). This CDR3 region has 16 residues. V shed 1 base and J shed 1 base, with 11 bases lying between them.

This clonotype was seen a handful of times. The chain carries TRBV29-1 and TRBJ2-7, with D tentatively TRBD1 (6 bases). CDR3 size: 13 residues. Trimming left V 3 bases short and J 4 bases short, with 13 bases between. Germline values: CDR1 SQVTM, CDR2 ANQGSEA. CDR3 protein: CSVDGGRGYEQYF. The CDR3 DNA reads TGCAGCGTTGATGGAGGCAGGGGATACGAGCAGTACTTC.

This chain links TRBV28 with TRBJ2-2; D uncertain. Germline CDR1 is MDHEN and CDR2 is SYDVKM. The CDR3 loop spans 12 amino acids. Trimming pared 7 bases from V and 8 bases from J, leaving 11 bases between. CDR3 sequence reads: CASKVLSGELFF. CDR3 in DNA: TGTGCCAGCAAGGTCTTATCTGGGGAGCTGTTTTTT.

The chain employs TRBV10-3 and TRBJ2-1; D possibly corresponds to TRBD1 (6 bases). Germline CDR1 and CDR2: ENHRY and SYGVKD. V lost 4 bases, J lost 8 bases, and 9 bases lay in between. There are 12 residues in the CDR3. The CDR3 bases are TGTGCCATCAGTGGGGGGCCGGATGAGCAGTTCTTC. Protein: CAISGGPDEQFF.

This clonotype has only a few counts. The rearrangement links TRBV7-9 to TRBJ1-1; D might be TRBD1 (5 bases). V lost 4 bases to trimming and J lost 5 bases, with 11 bases between them. The CDR3 has 13 residues. The germline gives CDR1 SEHNR, CDR2 FQNEAQ (reference sequence). CDR3 nucleotide sequence: TGTGCCAGCAGCTCGTTCGGGGGGACTGAAGCTTTCTTT. Its translation: CASSSFGGTEAFF.

V gene TRBV7-2 combines with J gene TRBJ1-5, with 8 bases fitting TRBD1. CDR3 size: 14 residues. V was pared by 5 bases and J by 7 bases, with 7 bases of the junction left unmatched. Germline values: CDR1 SGHTA, CDR2 FQGNSA. This CDR3 reads CASSPRRGQQPQHF. As DNA, the CDR3 is TGTGCCAGCAGCCCCCGCAGGGGGCAACAGCCCCAGCATTTT.

The chain couples TRBV6-6 to TRBJ2-1; D is tentatively TRBD1 or TRBD2 (6 bases each). There are 12 residues in the CDR3. With 8 bases removed from V and 8 bases from J, the gap between germline ends came to 13 bases. From germline, CDR1 is MNHNY and CDR2 SVGAGI (reference sequence). The DNA of the CDR3 is TGTGCCAGCTCCCAGAGGGGGGATGAGCAGTTCTTC. It codes for CASSQRGDEQFF.

This clonotype was found many times. The rearrangement links TRBV7-9 to TRBJ2-4; 9 nucleotides match TRBD1. The ends lost 9 bases at V and 5 bases at J; junction bases unmatched: 11. Germline-derived CDR1 and CDR2 are SEHNR and FQNEAQ (reference sequence). The CDR3 totals 15 residues. Here the CDR3 reads CASLMDRGPENIQYF. The CDR3 DNA follows: TGTGCCAGTCTCATGGACAGGGGCCCCGAAAACATTCAGTACTTC.